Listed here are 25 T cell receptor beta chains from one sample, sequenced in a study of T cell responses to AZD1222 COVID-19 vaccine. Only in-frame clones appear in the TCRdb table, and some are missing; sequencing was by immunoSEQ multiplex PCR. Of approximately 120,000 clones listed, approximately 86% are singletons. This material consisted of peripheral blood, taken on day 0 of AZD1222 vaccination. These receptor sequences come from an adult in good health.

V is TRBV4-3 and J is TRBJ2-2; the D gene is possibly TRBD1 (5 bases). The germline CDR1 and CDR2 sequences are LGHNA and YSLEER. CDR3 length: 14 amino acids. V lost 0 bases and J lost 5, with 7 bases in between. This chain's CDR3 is CASSQERGTGELFF. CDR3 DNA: TGCGCCAGCAGCCAAGAAAGGGGTACCGGGGAGCTGTTTTTT.

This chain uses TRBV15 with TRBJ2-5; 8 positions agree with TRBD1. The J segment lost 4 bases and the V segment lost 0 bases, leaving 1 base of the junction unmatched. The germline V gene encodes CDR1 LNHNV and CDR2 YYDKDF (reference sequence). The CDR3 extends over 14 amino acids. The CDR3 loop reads CATSRDGQGETQYF. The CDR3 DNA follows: TGTGCCACCAGCAGAGACGGACAGGGAGAGACCCAGTACTTC.

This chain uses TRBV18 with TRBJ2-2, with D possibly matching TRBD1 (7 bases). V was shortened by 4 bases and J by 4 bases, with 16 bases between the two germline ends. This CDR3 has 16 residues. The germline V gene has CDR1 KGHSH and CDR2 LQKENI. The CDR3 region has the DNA TGTGCCAGCTCACTATACAACAGGGGAGGCACCGGGGAGCTGTTTTTT. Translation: CASSLYNRGGTGELFF.

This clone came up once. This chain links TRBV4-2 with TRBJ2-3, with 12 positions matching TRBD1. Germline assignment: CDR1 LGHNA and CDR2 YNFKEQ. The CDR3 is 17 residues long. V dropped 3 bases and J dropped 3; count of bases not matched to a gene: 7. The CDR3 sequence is CASSQGGTGGLTDTQYF. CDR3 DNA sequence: TGTGCCAGCAGCCAGGGTGGGACAGGGGGCTTAACAGATACGCAGTATTTT.

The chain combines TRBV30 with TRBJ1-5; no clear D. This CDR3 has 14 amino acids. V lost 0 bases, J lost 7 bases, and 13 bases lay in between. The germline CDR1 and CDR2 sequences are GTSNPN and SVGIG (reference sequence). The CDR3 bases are TGTGCCTGGAGTGTGCGCCAGCCGGGCCAGCCCCAGCATTTT. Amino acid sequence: CAWSVRQPGQPQHF. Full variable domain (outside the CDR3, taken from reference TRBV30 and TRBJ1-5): SQTIHQWPATLVQPVGSPLSLECTVEGTSNPNLYWYRQAAGRGLQLLFYSVGIGQISSEVPQNLSASRPQDRQFILSSKKLLLSDSGFYLCAWSVRQPGQPQHFGDGTRLSIL.

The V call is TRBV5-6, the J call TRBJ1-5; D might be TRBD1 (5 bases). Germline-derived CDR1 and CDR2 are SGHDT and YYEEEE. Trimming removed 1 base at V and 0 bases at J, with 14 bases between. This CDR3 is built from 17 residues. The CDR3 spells CASSLYGGSNSNQPQHF. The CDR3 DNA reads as TGTGCCAGCAGCTTGTATGGGGGGTCCAATAGCAATCAGCCCCAGCATTTT.

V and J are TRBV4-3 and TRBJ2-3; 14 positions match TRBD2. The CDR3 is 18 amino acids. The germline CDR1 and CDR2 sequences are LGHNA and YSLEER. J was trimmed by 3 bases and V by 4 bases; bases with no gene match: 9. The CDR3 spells CASSPGTSGGQRTDTQYF. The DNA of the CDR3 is TGCGCCAGCAGCCCTGGGACTAGCGGGGGACAACGAACAGATACGCAGTATTTT.

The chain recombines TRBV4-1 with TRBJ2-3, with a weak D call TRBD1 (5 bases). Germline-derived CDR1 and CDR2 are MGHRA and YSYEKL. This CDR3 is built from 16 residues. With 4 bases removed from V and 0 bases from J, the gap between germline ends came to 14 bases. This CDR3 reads CASSLPDSSSTDTQYF. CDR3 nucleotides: TGCGCCAGCAGCCTACCAGACAGTTCTAGCACAGATACGCAGTATTTT.

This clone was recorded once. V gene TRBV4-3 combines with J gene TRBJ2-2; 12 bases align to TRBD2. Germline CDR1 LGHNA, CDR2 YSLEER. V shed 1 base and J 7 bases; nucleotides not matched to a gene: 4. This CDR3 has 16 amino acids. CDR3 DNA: TGCGCCAGCAGCCAAGTTTCTAGCGGGGGGGTCGGGGAGCTGTTTTTT. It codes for CASSQVSSGGVGELFF.

Here the CDR3 reads CASRLGVYNEQFF. The CDR3 nucleotides are TGTGCCAGCCGTCTGGGGGTATACAATGAGCAGTTCTTC. The chain recombines TRBV27 with TRBJ2-1; TRBD1 or TRBD2 may be the D gene (5 bases each). The CDR3 has 13 residues. Germline V gives CDR1 MNHEY, CDR2 SMNVEV (reference sequence). Trimming pared 8 bases from V and 4 bases from J, leaving 12 bases between.

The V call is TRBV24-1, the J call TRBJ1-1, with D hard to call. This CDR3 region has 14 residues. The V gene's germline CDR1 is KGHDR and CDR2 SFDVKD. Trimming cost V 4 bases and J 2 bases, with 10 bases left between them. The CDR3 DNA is TGTGCCACCAGTGAGGGAGGAGTTAACACTGAAGCTTTCTTT. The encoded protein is CATSEGGVNTEAFF.

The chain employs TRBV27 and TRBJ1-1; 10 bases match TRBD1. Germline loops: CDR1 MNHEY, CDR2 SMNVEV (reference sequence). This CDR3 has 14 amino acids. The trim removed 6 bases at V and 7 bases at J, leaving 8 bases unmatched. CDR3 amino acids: CASRSRQGAGEAFF. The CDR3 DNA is TGTGCCAGCAGGTCGCGACAGGGGGCTGGTGAAGCTTTCTTT.

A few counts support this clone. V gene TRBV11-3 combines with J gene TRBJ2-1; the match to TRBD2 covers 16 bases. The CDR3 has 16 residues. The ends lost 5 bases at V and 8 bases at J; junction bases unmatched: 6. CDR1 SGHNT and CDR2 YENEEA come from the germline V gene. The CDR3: CASSPGTSGRGDEQFF. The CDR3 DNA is TGTGCCAGCAGCCCCGGGACTAGCGGGAGGGGGGATGAGCAGTTCTTC.

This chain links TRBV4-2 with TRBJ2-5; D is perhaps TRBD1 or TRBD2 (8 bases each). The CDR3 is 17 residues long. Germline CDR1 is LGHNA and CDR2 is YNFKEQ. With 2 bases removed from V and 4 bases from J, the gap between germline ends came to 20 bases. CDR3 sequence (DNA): TGTGCCAGCAGCCAACGGCGGGGGGCGGGGACAGGAGAGACCCAGTACTTC. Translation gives CASSQRRGAGTGETQYF.

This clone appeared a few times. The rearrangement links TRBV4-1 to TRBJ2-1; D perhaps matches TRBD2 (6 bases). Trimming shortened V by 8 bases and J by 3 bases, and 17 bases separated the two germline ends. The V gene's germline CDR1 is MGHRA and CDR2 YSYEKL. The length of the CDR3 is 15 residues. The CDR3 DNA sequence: TGCGCCAGCTTACTCCTCGGGGACTTCTACAATGAGCAGTTCTTC. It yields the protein CASLLLGDFYNEQFF.

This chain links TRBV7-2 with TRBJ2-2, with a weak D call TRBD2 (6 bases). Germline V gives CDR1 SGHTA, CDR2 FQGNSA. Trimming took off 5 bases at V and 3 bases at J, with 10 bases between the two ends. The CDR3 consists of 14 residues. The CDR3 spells CASSNGGYTGELFF. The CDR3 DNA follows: TGTGCCAGCAGCAACGGGGGTTACACCGGGGAGCTGTTTTTT.

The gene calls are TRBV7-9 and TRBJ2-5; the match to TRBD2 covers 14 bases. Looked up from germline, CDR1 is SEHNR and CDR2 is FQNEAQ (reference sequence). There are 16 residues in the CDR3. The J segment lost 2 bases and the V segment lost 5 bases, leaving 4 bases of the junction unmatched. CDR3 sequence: CASSPGLAGAQETQYF. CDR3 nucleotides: TGTGCCAGCAGCCCGGGACTAGCGGGGGCACAAGAGACCCAGTACTTC.

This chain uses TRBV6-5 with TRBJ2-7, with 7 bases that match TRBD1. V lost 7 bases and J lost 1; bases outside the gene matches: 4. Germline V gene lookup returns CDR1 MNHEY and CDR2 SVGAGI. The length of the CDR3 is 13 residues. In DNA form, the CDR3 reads TGTGCCAGCACGGGACAGATTTCCTACGAGCAGTACTTC. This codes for CASTGQISYEQYF.

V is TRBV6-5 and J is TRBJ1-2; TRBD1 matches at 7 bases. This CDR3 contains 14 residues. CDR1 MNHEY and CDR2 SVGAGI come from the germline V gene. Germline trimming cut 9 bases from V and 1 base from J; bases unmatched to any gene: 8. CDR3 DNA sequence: TGTGCCAGTAATCCGGGACAGATTAACTATGGCTACACCTTC. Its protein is CASNPGQINYGYTF.

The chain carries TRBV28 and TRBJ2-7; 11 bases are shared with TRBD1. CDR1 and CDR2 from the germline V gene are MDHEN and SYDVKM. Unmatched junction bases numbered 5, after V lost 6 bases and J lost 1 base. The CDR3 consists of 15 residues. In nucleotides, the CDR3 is TGTGCCAGCAGGACGGGACAGGGGGATTCCTACGAGCAGTACTTC. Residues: CASRTGQGDSYEQYF.

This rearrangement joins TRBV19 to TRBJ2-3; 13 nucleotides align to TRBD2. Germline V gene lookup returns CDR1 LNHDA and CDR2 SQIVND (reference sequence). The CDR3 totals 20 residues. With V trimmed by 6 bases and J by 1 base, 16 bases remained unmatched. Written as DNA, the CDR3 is TGTGCCAGTAGGGATCCAGGACTAGCGGGAGACGTAGGTGGCACAGATACGCAGTATTTT. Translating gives CASRDPGLAGDVGGTDTQYF.

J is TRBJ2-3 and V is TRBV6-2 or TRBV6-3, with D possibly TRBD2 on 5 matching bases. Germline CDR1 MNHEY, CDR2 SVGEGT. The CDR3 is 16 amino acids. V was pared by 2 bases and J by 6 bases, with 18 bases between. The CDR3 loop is CASSYRIARSTDTQYF. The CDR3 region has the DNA TGTGCCAGCAGTTACCGAATAGCGAGATCTACGGATACGCAGTATTTT.

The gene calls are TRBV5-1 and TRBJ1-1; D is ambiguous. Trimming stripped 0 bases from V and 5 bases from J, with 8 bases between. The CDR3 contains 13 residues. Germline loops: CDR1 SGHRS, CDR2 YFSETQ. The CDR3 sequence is CASSLGVATEAFF. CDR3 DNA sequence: TGCGCCAGCAGCTTGGGGGTGGCGACTGAAGCTTTCTTT.

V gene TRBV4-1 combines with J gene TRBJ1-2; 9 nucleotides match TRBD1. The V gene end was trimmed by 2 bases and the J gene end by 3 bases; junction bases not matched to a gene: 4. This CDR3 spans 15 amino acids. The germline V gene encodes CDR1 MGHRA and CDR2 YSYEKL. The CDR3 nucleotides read TGCGCCAGCAGCCAACCGGGACAGGGATACTATGGCTACACCTTC. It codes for CASSQPGQGYYGYTF.

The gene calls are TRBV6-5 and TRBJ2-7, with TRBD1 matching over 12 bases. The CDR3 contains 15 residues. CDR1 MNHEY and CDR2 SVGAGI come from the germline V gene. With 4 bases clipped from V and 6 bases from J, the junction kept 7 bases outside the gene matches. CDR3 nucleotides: TGTGCCAGCAGTTCCCCGGGACAGGGGGCTCTCGAGCAGTACTTC. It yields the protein CASSSPGQGALEQYF.